The 10 T cell receptor beta chains below were found in one sample sequenced in a study of radiotherapy plus CTLA-4 blockade in lung cancer. The protocol was immunoSEQ multiplex PCR, while the TCRdb copy is restricted to in-frame clones and leaves out a portion. The sample lists 75,000 to 95,000 clones, around 80% occurring once. Specimen: peripheral blood, collected from a patient treated with radiotherapy plus ipilimumab. These TCRs come from a human donor with non-small cell lung cancer that progressed on radiotherapy plus ipilimumab.

The chain is built from TRBV7-9 and TRBJ2-1, with TRBD2 matching over 9 bases. This CDR3 is built from 17 residues. The germline gives CDR1 SEHNR, CDR2 FQNEAQ (reference sequence). V lost 1 base and J lost 4; bases outside the gene matches: 8. CDR3 bases: TGTGCCAGCAGCTTAGGTAATATAAGCGGGAGGTACAATGAGCAGTTCTTC. It translates to CASSLGNISGRYNEQFF.

About this clone: Other DNA sequences from this sample encode an identical CDR3 as well. CDR3 amino acids: CASSQETHNYGYTF. CDR3 bases: TGCGCCAGCAGCCAAGAAACGCATAACTATGGCTACACCTTC. The rearrangement links TRBV4-1 to TRBJ1-2; D is undetermined. The CDR3 contains 14 residues. V lost 0 bases and J lost 1, with 6 bases in between. Germline CDR1 is MGHRA and CDR2 is YSYEKL.

The chain uses TRBV7-9 and TRBJ2-5; D assignment may be TRBD1 or TRBD2 (5 bases each). Germline CDR1 reads SEHNR; CDR2 reads FQNEAQ (reference sequence). Trimming stripped 6 bases from V and 0 bases from J, with 11 bases between. CDR3 length: 14 residues. The CDR3 is CASRREGYQETQYF. In nucleotides, the CDR3 is TGTGCCAGCAGACGAGAGGGGTACCAAGAGACCCAGTACTTC.

The gene calls are TRBV11-2 and TRBJ2-3; D remains ambiguous. Per the germline V gene, CDR1 is SGHAT and CDR2 is FQNNGV. V was trimmed by 5 bases and J by 6 bases, leaving 9 bases between them. The CDR3 has 12 residues. CDR3 nucleotide sequence: TGTGCCAGCAGCGAAAACCGGGATACGCAGTATTTT. The encoded protein is CASSENRDTQYF.

This clone was detected a few times. The chain is built from TRBV29-1 and TRBJ1-1; a weak D match, TRBD1 (5 bases). V lost 6 bases to trimming and J lost 7 bases, with 15 bases between them. CDR1 is SQVTM, CDR2 ANQGSEA, per germline. This CDR3 is built from 12 residues. The CDR3 sequence: CSVVRDGYEAFF. In DNA, the CDR3 is TGCAGCGTAGTCCGGGACGGGTATGAAGCTTTCTTT.

The J gene is TRBJ2-1, the V gene TRBV5-1, with a possible D match to TRBD2 (5 bases). Germline V CDR1 and CDR2: SGHRS, YFSETQ. V lost 4 bases and J lost 6, with 8 bases in between. The CDR3 length is 12 residues. DNA for the CDR3: TGCGCCAGCAGCCTACTAGTCAATGAGCAGTTCTTC. Protein: CASSLLVNEQFF.

The chain joins TRBV28 to TRBJ2-2, with 14 bases identical to TRBD2. CDR3 length: 18 residues. J lost 0 bases, V lost 4 bases, and 4 bases had no gene match. The germline CDR1 and CDR2 sequences are MDHEN and SYDVKM. In DNA, the CDR3 is TGTGCCAGCAGTTCCTCGGGACTAGCGGGAGCGAACACCGGGGAGCTGTTTTTT. The encoded protein is CASSSSGLAGANTGELFF.

The rearrangement joins TRBV5-4 to TRBJ2-3; either TRBD1 or TRBD2 may supply D (5 bases each). V was clipped by 0 bases and J by 0 bases, with 5 bases between them. The CDR3 is made up of 14 amino acids. Germline V CDR1 and CDR2: SGHNT, YYREEE (reference sequence). CDR3 in DNA: TGTGCCAGCAGCTTGGGGGGGAGCACAGATACGCAGTATTTT. Translating it yields CASSLGGSTDTQYF.

CDR3: CSVGEGRRQPQHF. CDR3 coding DNA: TGCAGCGTAGGGGAGGGAAGGCGGCAGCCCCAGCATTTT. This rearrangement joins TRBV29-1 to TRBJ1-5, with D possibly being TRBD1 (5 bases). This CDR3 has 13 amino acids. Trimming removed 6 bases from V and 7 bases from J, with 16 bases in between. Germline V gene lookup returns CDR1 SQVTM and CDR2 ANQGSEA.

This clone was found a few times. As DNA, the CDR3 is TGTGCCAGCAGCTTGACAGGGGCGGACTACAATGAGCAGTTCTTC. Protein product: CASSLTGADYNEQFF. The V gene is TRBV9, the J gene TRBJ2-1; TRBD1 matches at 8 bases. This CDR3 contains 15 residues. The germline V gene encodes CDR1 SGDLS and CDR2 YYNGEE. With V trimmed by 4 bases and J by 3 bases, 6 bases remained unmatched.